Listed below are T cell receptor beta chains from one sample, sequenced in a study of T-cell memory formation after mild COVID-19. From the 5' RACE reads, TCRdb called clonotypes with MiXCR, one entry per CDR3 protein. Of roughly 400,000 distinct CDR3 sequences listed, around 17% are singletons. Sequenced: PBMCs or a T cell subset sorted from them (not recorded which). These receptors came from a young man who had mild COVID-19 (a few samples of this study predate the infection). Cell type and time point are not known. Both conserved end residues are part of each CDR3. D genes are given only for firm matches.

>-|TRBJ1-1|TRBV4-2
CASSQDRLDTEAFF
>TRBD1|TRBJ2-7|TRBV7-2
CASSLSGQVGEQYF
>TRBD1|TRBJ2-1|TRBV28
CASSTGQGLYEQFF
>-|TRBJ2-3|TRBV5-1
CASSVVDHTDTQYF
>-|TRBJ2-7|TRBV20-1
CSAARSPGRAGEQYF
>-|TRBJ2-3|TRBV5-1
CASRTHPSTDTQYF
>-|TRBJ1-2|TRBV6-2/TRBV6-3
CASRLGAPRGYTF
>TRBD1|TRBJ1-1|TRBV12-3/TRBV12-4
CASSLRDRATEAFF
>-|TRBJ2-1|TRBV7-9
CASIRSGGNNEQFF
>TRBD2|TRBJ2-3|TRBV30
CAWSNVAGTVDTQYF